This T cell receptor (beta chain) was recovered during a study of T-cell memory formation after mild COVID-19. V was clipped by 8 bases and J by 0 bases, with 10 bases between them. CDR3 length: 14 amino acids. From the 5' RACE reads, TCRdb called clonotypes with MiXCR, one entry per CDR3 protein. The data hold roughly 150,000 distinct CDR3 sequences, with roughly 15% observed a single time. This clonotype was seen at least ten times. The clonotype was recovered from an adult woman who had mild COVID-19 (a few samples of this study predate the infection). Cell type and time point are not known. The sequencing input was PBMCs or a T cell subset sorted from them (not recorded which). The rearrangement uses TRBV12-3 or TRBV12-4 and TRBJ2-2; no definite D call. CDR3 DNA: TGTGCCAGCCAGAAGATTGCGAACACCGGGGAGCTGTTTTTT. Translating it yields CASQKIANTGELFF.